The T cell receptor (beta chain) under discussion was sequenced for a study of T cell responses to AZD1222 COVID-19 vaccine. Data came from immunoSEQ multiplex PCR; TCRdb stores just in-frame clones and leaves some out. The table lists 66,000 or so clones, roughly nine tenths of them singletons. Findings of the study overall: No repertoire was sampled before or during the peak T cell response, only after it. Unmutated regions of variants are reportedly targeted by nearly half of spike-specific TCRs. Clonal diversity was possibly underestimated, and the donors were mostly white British, with more females.

As concerns this clone: What it binds is unknown.

The sequences come from peripheral blood, collected on day 0 of AZD1222 vaccination. The TCR originated in an adult in good health.

CDR3 protein: CASSEYRLRGTDTQYF. DNA for the CDR3: TGTGCCAGCAGTGAATATCGGCTACGCGGCACAGATACGCAGTATTTT. This sequence joins TRBV6-1 and TRBJ2-3; D is undetermined. Per the germline V gene, CDR1 is MNHNS and CDR2 is SASEGT. The CDR3 is made up of 16 amino acids. Trimming stripped 2 bases from V and 1 base from J, with 13 bases between.